The entry below gives a single T cell receptor (beta chain) sequence along with its context. The sample is drawn from a study of T cells in Graves' hyperthyroidism and ophthalmopathy. The investigators amplified TCR beta CDR3 regions from RNA transcripts. An initial round of RT-PCR targeting the TCR CDR3 relied on the HTBI primer set. TCRdb reanalysed the multiplex PCR reads using MiXCR and keeps one entry per CDR3 protein. The profile shows about 96,000 distinct CDR3 sequences, 51% of them singletons. The length of the CDR3 is 14 residues. V was clipped by 7 bases and J by 9 bases; unmatched bases: 6. CDR1 SNHLY and CDR2 FYNNEI come from the germline V gene.

The origin of this receptor is a woman between 40 and 50 years old with Graves' hyperthyroidism. V is TRBV2 and J is TRBJ1-6, with TRBD1 identical over 10 bases. Source material: blood. CDR3 region: CASTLDRGRSPLHF. The CDR3 nucleotides read TGTGCCAGCACCCTCGACAGGGGGCGTTCACCCCTCCACTTT.